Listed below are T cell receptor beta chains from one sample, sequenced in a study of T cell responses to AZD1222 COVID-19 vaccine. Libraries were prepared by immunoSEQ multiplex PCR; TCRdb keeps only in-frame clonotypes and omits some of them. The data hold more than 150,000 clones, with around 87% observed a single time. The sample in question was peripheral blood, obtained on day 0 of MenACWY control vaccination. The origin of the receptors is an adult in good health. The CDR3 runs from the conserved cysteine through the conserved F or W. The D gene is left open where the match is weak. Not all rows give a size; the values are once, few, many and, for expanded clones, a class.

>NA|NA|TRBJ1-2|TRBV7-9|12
TGTGCCAGCAGCTACGACACCGTTGGCTACACCTTC
CASSYDTVGYTF
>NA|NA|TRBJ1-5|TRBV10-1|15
TGCGCCAGCAGTGAAAAGGGGGAGGGAGAACAGCCCCAGCATTTT
CASSEKGEGEQPQHF
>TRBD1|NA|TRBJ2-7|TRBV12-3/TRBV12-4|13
TGTGCCAGCACCCGGACAGGGACGGACGAGCAGTACTTC
CASTRTGTDEQYF
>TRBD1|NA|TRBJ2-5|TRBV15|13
TGTGCCACCTCGGACAGGGAAGGGGAGACCCAGTACTTC
CATSDREGETQYF
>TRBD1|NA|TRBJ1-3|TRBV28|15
TGTGCCAGCAGTTTCGGGACAGCCTCTGGAAACACCATATATTTT
CASSFGTASGNTIYF
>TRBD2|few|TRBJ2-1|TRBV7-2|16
TGTGCCAGCAGCTCACTAGCGGGGGCCCTCTACAATGAGCAGTTCTTC
CASSSLAGALYNEQFF
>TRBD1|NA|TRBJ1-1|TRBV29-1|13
TGCAGCGCCGGACAGGGGGGTCCTTCCGAAGCTTTCTTT
CSAGQGGPSEAFF
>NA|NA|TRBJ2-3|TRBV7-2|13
TGTGCCAGCAGCTTAGCGGACACAGATACGCAGTATTTT
CASSLADTDTQYF
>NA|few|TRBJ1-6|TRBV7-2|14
TGTGCCAGCAGCTGGGGGTCAAATAATTCACCCCTCCACTTT
CASSWGSNNSPLHF
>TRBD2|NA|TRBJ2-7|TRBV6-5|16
TGTGCCAGCAGTTACTCGAGGGAGGGTCTATCCTACGAGCAGTACTTC
CASSYSREGLSYEQYF
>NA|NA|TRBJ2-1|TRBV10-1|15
TGCGCCAGCTCGTTGCGGGACCTAGCATTCAATGAGCAGTTCTTC
CASSLRDLAFNEQFF
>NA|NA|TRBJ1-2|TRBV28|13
TGTGCCAGCAGTTTTTTCGGGGCGCCCGGCTACACCTTC
CASSFFGAPGYTF
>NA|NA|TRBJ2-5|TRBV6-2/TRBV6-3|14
TGTGCCAGCAGCCACGTGCAGACCCAAGAGACCCAGTACTTC
CASSHVQTQETQYF
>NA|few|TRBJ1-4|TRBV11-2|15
TGTGCCAGCAGCTCGGTCCCTGCAACTAATGAAAAACTGTTTTTT
CASSSVPATNEKLFF
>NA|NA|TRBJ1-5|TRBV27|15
TGTGCCAGCAGTACGACAGGAAGAAGGGCTCAGCCCCAGCATTTT
CASSTTGRRAQPQHF
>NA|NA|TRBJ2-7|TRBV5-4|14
TGTGCCAGCCGCCAGGACTCGCGCTCCTACGAGCAGTACTTC
CASRQDSRSYEQYF
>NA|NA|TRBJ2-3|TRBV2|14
TGTGCCAGCAGTGTCGTAGGGGCCGGAGATACGCAGTATTTT
CASSVVGAGDTQYF
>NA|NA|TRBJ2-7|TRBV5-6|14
TGTGCCAGCAGCTTGGTCGCAGGACCCCTTATGAGGTACTTC
CASSLVAGPLMRYF
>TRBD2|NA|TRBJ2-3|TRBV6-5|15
TGTGCCAGCAACCCTAGGGCTAGCGGAGGTGGTACGCAGTATTTT
CASNPRASGGGTQYF
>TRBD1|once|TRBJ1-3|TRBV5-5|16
TGTGCCAGCAGCTCCACTTCAGGGGGCTCTGGAAACACCATATATTTT
CASSSTSGGSGNTIYF
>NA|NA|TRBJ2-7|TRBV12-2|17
TGTGCAAGTCGCTTAGCGGGCGACGCGGGAGCCCCCTACGAGCAGTACTTC
CASRLAGDAGAPYEQYF
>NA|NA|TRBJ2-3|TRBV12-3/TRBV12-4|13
TGTGCCCAGAGACGGACTGTTAGAGATACGCAGTATTTT
CAQRRTVRDTQYF
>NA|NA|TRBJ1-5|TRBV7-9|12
TGTGCCAGCAGCTTAGAAGATCAGCCCCAGCATTTT
CASSLEDQPQHF
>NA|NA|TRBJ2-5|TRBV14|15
TGTGCCAGCAGCCAAGAGAACTGGTACCAAGAGACCCAGTACTTC
CASSQENWYQETQYF
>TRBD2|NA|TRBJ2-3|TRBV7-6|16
TGTGCCAGCAGCTTAGCGACCCTAGCGGGCACAGATACGCAGTATTTT
CASSLATLAGTDTQYF
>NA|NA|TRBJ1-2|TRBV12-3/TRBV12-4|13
TGTGCCAGCAGTATAGGGGACGGCTATGGCTACACCTTC
CASSIGDGYGYTF
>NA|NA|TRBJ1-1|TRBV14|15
TGTGCCAGCAGCCAAGGGGGCGCATTGAACACTGAAGCTTTCTTT
CASSQGGALNTEAFF
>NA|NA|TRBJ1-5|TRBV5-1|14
TGCGCCAGCAGCCCCGGGACGTCGAATCAGCCCCAGCATTTT
CASSPGTSNQPQHF
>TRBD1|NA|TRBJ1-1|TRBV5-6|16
TGTGCCAGCATCACCTATACGGACAGGGCGGACACTGAAGCTTTCTTT
CASITYTDRADTEAFF
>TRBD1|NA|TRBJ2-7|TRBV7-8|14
TGTGCCAGCAGCTTAGAGACAGGGTCCTACGAGCAGTACTTC
CASSLETGSYEQYF
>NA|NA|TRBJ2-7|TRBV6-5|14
TGTGCCAGCGCCCGGGGGTTAAACTCCTACGAGCAGTACTTC
CASARGLNSYEQYF
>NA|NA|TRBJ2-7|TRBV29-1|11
TGCAGCGTGCTCGGGAACTACGAGCAGTACTTC
CSVLGNYEQYF
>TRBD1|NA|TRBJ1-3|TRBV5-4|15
TGTGCCAGCAGCCGAGGCGGACAGGAACGAAACACCATATATTTT
CASSRGGQERNTIYF
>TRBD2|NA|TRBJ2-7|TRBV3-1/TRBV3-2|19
TGTGCCAGCAGCCAAAGAGGACTAGCGGGAGCAGGGGACTCCTACGAGCAGTACTTC
CASSQRGLAGAGDSYEQYF
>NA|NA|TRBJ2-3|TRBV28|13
TGTGCCAGCAGCCGATCAGGGTCAGATACGCAGTATTTT
CASSRSGSDTQYF
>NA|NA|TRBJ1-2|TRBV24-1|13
TGTGCCACCAGTGTCACAGGGAACTATGGCTACACCTTC
CATSVTGNYGYTF
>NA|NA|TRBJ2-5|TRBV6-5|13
TGTGCCAGCAGCACAGGGTTCAGAGAGACCCAGTACTTC
CASSTGFRETQYF
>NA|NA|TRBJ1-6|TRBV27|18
TGTGCCAGCAGTTTATCCACAGTCCCTGACTCCTATAATTCACCCCTCCACTTT
CASSLSTVPDSYNSPLHF